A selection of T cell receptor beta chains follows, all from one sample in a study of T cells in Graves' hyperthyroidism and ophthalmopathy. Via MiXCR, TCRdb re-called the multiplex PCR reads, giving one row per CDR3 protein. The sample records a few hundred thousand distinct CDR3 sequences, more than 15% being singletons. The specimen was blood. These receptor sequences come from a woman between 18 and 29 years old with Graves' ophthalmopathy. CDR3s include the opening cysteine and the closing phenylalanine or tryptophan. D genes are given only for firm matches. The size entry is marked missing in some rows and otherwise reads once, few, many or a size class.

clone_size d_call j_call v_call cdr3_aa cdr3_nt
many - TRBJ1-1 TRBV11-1 CASSLAGAIEAFF TGTGCCAGCAGCTTAGCGGGGGCGATTGAAGCTTTCTTT
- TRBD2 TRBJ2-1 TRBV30 CAWTGGLAGGWEQFF TGTGCCTGGACGGGGGGGCTAGCGGGAGGTTGGGAGCAGTTCTTC
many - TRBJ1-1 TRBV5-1 CASSLDLIGGGPEAFF TGCGCCAGCAGCTTGGACCTAATCGGGGGGGGCCCTGAAGCTTTCTTT
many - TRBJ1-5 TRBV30 CAWRARLDNQPQHF TGTGCCTGGAGGGCCCGGTTGGACAATCAGCCCCAGCATTTT
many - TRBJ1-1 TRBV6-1 CASRQGLNTEAFF TGTGCCAGCAGGCAGGGCCTGAACACTGAAGCTTTCTTT
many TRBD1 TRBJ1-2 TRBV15 CATSRDYLGRGAGYTF TGTGCCACCAGCAGAGATTATTTGGGCAGGGGGGCTGGCTACACCTTC
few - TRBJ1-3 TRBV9 CASSVDRGYSGNTIYF TGTGCCAGCAGCGTAGATCGGGGATACTCTGGAAACACCATATATTTT
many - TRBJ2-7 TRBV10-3 CAISDRGTYYEQYF TGTGCCATCAGTGACAGGGGAACATACTACGAGCAGTACTTC
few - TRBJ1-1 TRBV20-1 CSTPGGPVAFF TGCAGTACCCCCGGGGGGCCAGTAGCTTTCTTT
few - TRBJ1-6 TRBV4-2 CASSQGAGADSPLHF TGTGCCAGCAGCCAAGGGGCCGGGGCCGATTCACCCCTCCACTTT